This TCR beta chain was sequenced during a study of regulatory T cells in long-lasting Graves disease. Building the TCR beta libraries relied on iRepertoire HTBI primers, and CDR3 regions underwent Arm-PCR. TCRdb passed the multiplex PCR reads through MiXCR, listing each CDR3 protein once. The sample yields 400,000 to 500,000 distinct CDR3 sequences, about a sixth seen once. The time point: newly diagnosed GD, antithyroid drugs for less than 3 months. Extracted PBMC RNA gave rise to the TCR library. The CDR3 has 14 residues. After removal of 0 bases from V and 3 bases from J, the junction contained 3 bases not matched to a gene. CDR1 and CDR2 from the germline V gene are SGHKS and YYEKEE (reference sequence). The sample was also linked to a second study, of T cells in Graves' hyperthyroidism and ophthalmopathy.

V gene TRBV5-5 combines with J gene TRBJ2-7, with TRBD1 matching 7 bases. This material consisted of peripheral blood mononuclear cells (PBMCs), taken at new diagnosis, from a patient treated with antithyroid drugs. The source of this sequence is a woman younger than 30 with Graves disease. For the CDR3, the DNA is TGTGCCAGCAGCTTGGAGACAGGGAACTACGAGCAGTACTTC. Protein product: CASSLETGNYEQYF.